This T cell receptor (beta chain) appears in the sequencing data of a study of cytomegalovirus exposure and HLA in healthy donors listed by TCRdb under 2017. Turning to the overall study: According to a later analysis, one platform produced both the 110 or so validation repertoires and the 700 or so repertoires of the first cohort. The study aimed to test whether signatures of past pathogen exposure could be identified by cataloging public T cell receptors. To predict cytomegalovirus infection status, the study brought together high-throughput TCR immunosequencing, statistical association of individual TCRs with disease status, and machine learning. Along with the roughly 700-subject first cohort, a separate validation cohort of over a hundred different subjects was used.

With respect to this clone: Its antigen is not yet known. No base-level quality is on record; no much larger clone is a single base apart.

Study-wide conclusions, independent of this receptor: Three of the identified cytomegalovirus-associated TCR beta chains were confirmed in vitro to be specific for cytomegalovirus antigens. Most TCR sequences were observed very rarely across donors, whereas some public TCRs were present in many individuals. Of the cluster scores, approximately 95% were above 0 in a later analysis, which found that TCRs clustered in the first cohort also tended to co-occur in the 120 or so validation repertoires. A later analysis had no HLA typing for the validation cohort, so co-occurrence there was scored across all 130 or so repertoires. In the study, about 150 TCR beta chains were listed as associated with cytomegalovirus. The classifier was reported to diagnose cytomegalovirus status with high specificity and sensitivity in both the original and validation cohorts. It was suggested by the authors that the approach could potentially be generalized to other disease states and immunological phenotypes.

The CDR3 runs 15 residues from the cysteine to the phenylalanine. Only CDR3 DNA remains: 45 bases, in frame from the first base. Trimming takes 4 bases off V and 4 bases off J; junction bases not matched to a gene: 8. CDR1 and CDR2 (SGHAT, FQNNGV) derive from the germline V gene. The method behind the library was the immunoSEQ multiplex PCR assay. In the authors' own workflow: A statistical classification framework was built for diagnosing cytomegalovirus status from the catalog of TCR beta chain sequences. Not all clones reach the TCRdb copy of this immuneACCESS table, which keeps in-frame sequences only. Checked studies attribute under half of the gap to unresolved V genes and leave the rest unexplained. V, J and clone size are those of that table, while D and trimming were read from the DNA. The sample includes fewer than 200,000 clones, with roughly 80% observed a single time. The top ten clones comprise approximately 2.9% of the sample.

Donors formed part of the validation cohort, which comprised about 130 subjects and was distinct from the first cohort of several hundred subjects. The sequencing input was PBMCs. This clonotype was sampled from a woman aged 18-35 years in good health and CMV-seropositive. The V and J genes are TRBV11-2 and TRBJ2-3; the central 7 bases match TRBD1. The nucleotide sequence reads TGTGCCAGCAGCTCCACAGGGGCGCGTTCAGATACGCAGTATTTT. It translates as CASSSTGARSDTQYF. The CDR3, completed at both ends by the reference TRBV11-2 and TRBJ2-3 genes, gives the full variable domain EAGVAQSPRYKIIEKRQSVAFWCNPISGHATLYWYQQILGQGPKLLIQFQNNGVVDDSQLPKDRFSAERLKGVDSTLKIQPAKLEDSAVYLCASSSTGARSDTQYFGPGTRLTVL.